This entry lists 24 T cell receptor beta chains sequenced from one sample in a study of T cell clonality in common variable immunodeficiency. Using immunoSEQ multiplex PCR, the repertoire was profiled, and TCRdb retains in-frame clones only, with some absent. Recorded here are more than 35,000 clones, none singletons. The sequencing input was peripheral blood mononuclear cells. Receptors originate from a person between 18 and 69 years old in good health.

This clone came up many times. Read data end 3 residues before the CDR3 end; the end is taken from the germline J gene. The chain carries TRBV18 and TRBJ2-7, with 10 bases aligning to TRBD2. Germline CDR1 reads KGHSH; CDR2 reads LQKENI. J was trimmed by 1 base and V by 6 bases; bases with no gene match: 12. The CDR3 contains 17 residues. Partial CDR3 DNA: TGTGCCAGCTCCCGGAGCAAGAGTAGCGGGAGGTCCTACGAG. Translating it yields CASSRSKSSGRSYE. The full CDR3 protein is CASSRSKSSGRSYEQYF.

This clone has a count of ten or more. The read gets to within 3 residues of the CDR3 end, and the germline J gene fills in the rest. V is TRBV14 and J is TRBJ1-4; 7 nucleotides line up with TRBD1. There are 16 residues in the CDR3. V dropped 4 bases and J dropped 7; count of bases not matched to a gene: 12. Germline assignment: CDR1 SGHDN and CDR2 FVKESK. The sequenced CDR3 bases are TGTGCCAGCAGCCCTAAAAAAATAGGGGGCGGTGAAAAA. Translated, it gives CASSPKKIGGGEK. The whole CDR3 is CASSPKKIGGGEKLFF. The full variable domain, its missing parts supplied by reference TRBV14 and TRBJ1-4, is EAGVTQFPSHSVIEKGQTVTLRCDPISGHDNLYWYRRVMGKEIKFLLHFVKESKQDESGMPNNRFLAERTGGTYSTLKVQPAELEDSGVYFCASSPKKIGGGEKLFFGSGTQLSVL.

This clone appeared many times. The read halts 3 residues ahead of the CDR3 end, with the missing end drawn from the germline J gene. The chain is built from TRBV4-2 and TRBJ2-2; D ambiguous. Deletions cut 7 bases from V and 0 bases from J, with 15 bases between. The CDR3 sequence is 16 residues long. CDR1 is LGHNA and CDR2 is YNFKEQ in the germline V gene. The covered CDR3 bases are TGTGCCAGCACTAAAACTCCTTCTGCGAACACCGGGGAG. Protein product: CASTKTPSANTGE. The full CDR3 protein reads CASTKTPSANTGELFF.

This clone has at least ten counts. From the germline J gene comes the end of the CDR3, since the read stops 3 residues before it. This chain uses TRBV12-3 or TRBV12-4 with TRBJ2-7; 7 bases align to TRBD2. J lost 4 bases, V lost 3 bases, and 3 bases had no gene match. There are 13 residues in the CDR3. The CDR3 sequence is CASSFGGVYEQYF. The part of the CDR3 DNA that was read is TGTGCCAGCAGTTTTGGGGGGGTTTACGAG.

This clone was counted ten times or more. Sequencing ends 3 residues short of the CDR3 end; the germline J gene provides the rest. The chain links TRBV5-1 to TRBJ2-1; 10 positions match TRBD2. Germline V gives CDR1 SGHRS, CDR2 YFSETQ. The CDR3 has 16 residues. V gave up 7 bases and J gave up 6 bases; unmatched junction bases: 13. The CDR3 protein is CASAPPLAGRLNEQFF. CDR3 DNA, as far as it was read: TGCGCCAGCGCCCCCCCACTAGCGGGGCGTCTCAATGAG.

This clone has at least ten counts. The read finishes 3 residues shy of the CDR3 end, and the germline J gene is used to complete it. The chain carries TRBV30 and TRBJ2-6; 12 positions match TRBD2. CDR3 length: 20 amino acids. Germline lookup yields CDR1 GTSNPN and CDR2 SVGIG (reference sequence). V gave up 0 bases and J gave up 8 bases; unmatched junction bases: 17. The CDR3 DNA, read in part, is TGTGCCTGGAGTGTACTCCGGACTAGCGGGACCGGGTCCGAAACCAACGTC. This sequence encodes CAWSVLRTSGTGSETNV. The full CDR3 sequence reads CAWSVLRTSGTGSETNVLTF.

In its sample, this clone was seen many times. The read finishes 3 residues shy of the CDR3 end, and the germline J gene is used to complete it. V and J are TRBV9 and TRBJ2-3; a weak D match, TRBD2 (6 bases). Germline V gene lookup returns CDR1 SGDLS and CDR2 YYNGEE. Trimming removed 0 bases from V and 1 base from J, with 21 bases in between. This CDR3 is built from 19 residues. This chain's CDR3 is CASSVGLVGFLFGTDTQYF. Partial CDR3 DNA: TGTGCCAGCAGCGTAGGACTAGTCGGCTTTTTATTTGGCACAGATACG.

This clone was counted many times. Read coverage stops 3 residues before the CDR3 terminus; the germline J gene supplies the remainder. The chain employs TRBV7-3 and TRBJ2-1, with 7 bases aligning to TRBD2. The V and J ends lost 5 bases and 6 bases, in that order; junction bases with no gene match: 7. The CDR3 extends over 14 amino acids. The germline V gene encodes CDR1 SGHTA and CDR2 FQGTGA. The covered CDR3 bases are TGTGCCAGCAGCCAGACTAGCCCAGCCAATGAG. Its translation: CASSQTSPANE. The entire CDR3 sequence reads CASSQTSPANEQFF.

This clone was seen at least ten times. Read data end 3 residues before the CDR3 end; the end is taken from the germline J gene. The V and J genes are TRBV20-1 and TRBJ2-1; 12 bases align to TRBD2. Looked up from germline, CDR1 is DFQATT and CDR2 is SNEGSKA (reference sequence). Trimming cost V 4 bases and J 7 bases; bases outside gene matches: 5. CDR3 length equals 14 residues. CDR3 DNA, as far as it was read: TGCAGTGCTACCGGACTAGCGGGGCCGAATGAG. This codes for CSATGLAGPNE. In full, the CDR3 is CSATGLAGPNEQFF.

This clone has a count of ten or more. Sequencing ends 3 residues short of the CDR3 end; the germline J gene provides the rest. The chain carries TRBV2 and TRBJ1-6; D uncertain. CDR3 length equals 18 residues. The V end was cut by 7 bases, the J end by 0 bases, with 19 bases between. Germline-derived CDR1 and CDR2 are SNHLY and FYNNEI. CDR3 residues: CASKGSYDESSYNSPLHF. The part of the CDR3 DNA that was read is TGTGCCAGCAAGGGCAGTTATGATGAGAGCTCCTATAATTCACCC.

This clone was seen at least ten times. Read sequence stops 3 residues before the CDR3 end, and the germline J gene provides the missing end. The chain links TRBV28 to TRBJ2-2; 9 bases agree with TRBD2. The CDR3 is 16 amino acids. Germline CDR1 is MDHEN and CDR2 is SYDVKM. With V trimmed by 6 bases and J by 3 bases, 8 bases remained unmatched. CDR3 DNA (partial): TGTGCCAGCAGGGCGGTAGCGGGAGAATACACCGGGGAG. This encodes CASRAVAGEYTGE. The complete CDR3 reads CASRAVAGEYTGELFF.

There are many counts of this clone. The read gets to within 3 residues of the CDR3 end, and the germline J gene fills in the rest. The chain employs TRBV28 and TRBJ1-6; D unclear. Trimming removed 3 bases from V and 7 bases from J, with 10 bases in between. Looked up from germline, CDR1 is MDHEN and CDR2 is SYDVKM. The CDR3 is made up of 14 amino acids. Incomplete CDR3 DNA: TGTGCCAGCAGTTTTGGTCAGTTCAATTCACCC. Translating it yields CASSFGQFNSP. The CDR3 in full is CASSFGQFNSPLHF.

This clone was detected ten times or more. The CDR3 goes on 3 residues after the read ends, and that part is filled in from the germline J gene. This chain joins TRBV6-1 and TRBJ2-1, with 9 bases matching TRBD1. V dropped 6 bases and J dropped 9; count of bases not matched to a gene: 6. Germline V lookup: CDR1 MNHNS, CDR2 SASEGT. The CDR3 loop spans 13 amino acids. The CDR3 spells CASSEQGAGEQFF. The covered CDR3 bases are TGTGCCAGCAGCGAACAGGGGGCGGGTGAG.

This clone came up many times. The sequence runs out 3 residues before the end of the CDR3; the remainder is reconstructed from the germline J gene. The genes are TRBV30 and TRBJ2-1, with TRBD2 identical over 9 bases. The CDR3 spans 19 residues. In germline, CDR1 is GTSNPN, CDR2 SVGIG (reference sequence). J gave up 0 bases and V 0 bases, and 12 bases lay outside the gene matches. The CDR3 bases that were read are TGTGCCTGGAGTGTACTTCGGTGGCGGGAGGGAAGCTCCTACAATGAG. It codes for CAWSVLRWREGSSYNE. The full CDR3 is CAWSVLRWREGSSYNEQFF. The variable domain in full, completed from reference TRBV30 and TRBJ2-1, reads SQTIHQWPATLVQPVGSPLSLECTVEGTSNPNLYWYRQAAGRGLQLLFYSVGIGQISSEVPQNLSASRPQDRQFILSSKKLLLSDSGFYLCAWSVLRWREGSSYNEQFFGPGTRLTVL.

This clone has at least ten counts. The DNA read from the CDR3 is TGCAGTGCCGCCCCAGGACTAGCGGGCAATGAG. It translates to CSAAPGLAGNE. The whole CDR3 sequence is CSAAPGLAGNEQFF. The chain uses TRBV20-1 and TRBJ2-1, with 11 bases matching TRBD2. The read ends 3 residues shy of where the CDR3 ends; the end is completed using the germline J gene. CDR1 DFQATT and CDR2 SNEGSKA come from the germline V gene (reference sequence). Trimming removed 6 bases from V and 6 bases from J; junction bases left unmatched: 7. CDR3 length: 14 amino acids.

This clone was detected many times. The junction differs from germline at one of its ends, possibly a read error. CDR3 bases read: TGCGCCAGCAGTGAGTTGGGACAGGGGAACCCCGGGGAG. Translation gives CASSELGQGNPGE. In full, the CDR3 is CASSELGQGNPGELFF. The V call is TRBV10-1, the J call TRBJ2-2; 10 bases line up with TRBD1. The read comes to an end 3 residues before the CDR3 does, leaving the germline J gene to fill in the end. Looked up from germline, CDR1 is WNHNN and CDR2 is SYGVQD (reference sequence). This CDR3 comprises 16 residues.

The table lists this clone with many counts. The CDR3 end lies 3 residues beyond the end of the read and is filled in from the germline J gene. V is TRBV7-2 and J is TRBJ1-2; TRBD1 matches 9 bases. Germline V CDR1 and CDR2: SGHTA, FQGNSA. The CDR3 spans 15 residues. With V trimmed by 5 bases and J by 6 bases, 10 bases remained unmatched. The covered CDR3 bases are TGTGCCAGCAGCCGACAGGGGGACTTTTGGGATGGC. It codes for CASSRQGDFWDG. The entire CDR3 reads CASSRQGDFWDGYTF. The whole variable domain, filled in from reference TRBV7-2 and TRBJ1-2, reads GAGVSQSPSNKVTEKGKDVELRCDPISGHTALYWYRQSLGQGLEFLIYFQGNSAPDKSGLPSDRFSAERTGGSVSTLTIQRTQQEDSAVYLCASSRQGDFWDGYTFGSGTRLTVV.

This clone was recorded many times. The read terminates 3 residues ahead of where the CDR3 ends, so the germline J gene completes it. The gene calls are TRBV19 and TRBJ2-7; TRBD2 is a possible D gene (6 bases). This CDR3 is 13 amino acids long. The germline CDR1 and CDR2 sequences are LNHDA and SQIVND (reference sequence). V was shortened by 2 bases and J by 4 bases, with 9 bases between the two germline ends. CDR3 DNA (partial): TGTGCCAGTAGTATACCAGGGACTTACGAG. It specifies CASSIPGTYE. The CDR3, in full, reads CASSIPGTYEQYF. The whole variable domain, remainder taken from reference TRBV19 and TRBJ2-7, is DGGITQSPKYLFRKEGQNVTLSCEQNLNHDAMYWYRQDPGQGLRLIYYSQIVNDFQKGDIAEGYSVSREKKESFPLTVTSAQKNPTAFYLCASSIPGTYEQYFGPGTRLTVT.

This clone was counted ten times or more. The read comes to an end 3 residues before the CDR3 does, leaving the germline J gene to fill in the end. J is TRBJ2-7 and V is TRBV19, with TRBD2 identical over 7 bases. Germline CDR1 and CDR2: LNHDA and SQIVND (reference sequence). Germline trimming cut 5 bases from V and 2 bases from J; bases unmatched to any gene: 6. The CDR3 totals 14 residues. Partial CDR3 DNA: TGTGCCAGTAGTCGAGGGACTAACACCTACGAG. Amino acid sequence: CASSRGTNTYE. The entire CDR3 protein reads CASSRGTNTYEQYF. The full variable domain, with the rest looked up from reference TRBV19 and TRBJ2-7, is DGGITQSPKYLFRKEGQNVTLSCEQNLNHDAMYWYRQDPGQGLRLIYYSQIVNDFQKGDIAEGYSVSREKKESFPLTVTSAQKNPTAFYLCASSRGTNTYEQYFGPGTRLTVT.

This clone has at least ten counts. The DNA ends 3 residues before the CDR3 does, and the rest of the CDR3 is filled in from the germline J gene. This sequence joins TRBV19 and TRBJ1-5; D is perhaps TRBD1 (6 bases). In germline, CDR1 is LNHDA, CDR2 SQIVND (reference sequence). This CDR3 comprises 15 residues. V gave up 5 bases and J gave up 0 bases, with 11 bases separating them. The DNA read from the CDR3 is TGTGCCAGTAGTTGGGACACTTATAGCAATCAGCCC. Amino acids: CASSWDTYSNQP. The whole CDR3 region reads CASSWDTYSNQPQHF. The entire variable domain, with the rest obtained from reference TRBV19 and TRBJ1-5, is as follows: DGGITQSPKYLFRKEGQNVTLSCEQNLNHDAMYWYRQDPGQGLRLIYYSQIVNDFQKGDIAEGYSVSREKKESFPLTVTSAQKNPTAFYLCASSWDTYSNQPQHFGDGTRLSIL.

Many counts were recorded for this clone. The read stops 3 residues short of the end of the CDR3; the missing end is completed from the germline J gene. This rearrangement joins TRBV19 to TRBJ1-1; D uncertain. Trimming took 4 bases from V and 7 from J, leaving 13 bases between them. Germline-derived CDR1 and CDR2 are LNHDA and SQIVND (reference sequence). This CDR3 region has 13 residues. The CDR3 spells CASSSGSRGEAFF. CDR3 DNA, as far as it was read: TGTGCCAGTAGTAGCGGAAGTCGGGGTGAA.

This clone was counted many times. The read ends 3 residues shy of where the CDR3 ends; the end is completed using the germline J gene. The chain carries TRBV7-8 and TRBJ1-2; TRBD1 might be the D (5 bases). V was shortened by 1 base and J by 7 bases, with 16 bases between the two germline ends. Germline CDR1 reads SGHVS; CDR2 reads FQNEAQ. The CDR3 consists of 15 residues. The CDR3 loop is CASSLEGGGGGGYTF. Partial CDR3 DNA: TGTGCCAGCAGCTTAGAAGGCGGTGGCGGGGGTGGC.

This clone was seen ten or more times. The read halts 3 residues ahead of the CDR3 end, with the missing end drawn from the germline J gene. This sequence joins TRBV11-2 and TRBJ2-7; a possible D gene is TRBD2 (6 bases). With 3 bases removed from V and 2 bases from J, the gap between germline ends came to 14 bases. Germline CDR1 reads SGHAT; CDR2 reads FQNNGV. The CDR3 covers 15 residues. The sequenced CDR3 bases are TGTGCCAGCAGCTTGAGTACTAGCCCTACCTACGAG. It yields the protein CASSLSTSPTYE. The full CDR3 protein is CASSLSTSPTYEQYF.

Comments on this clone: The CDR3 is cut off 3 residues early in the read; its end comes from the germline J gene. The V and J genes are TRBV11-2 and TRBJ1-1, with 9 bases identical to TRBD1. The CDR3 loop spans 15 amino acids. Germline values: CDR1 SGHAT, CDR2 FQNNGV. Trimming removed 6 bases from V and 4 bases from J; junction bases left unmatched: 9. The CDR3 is CASRSYRGRTTEAFF. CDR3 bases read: TGTGCCAGCAGGTCCTACAGGGGGCGGACCACTGAA.